This entry features one T cell receptor (beta chain) sequence. The antigen remains undetermined. The data derive from a study of OX40 agonist ivuxolimab in advanced cancers. The length of the CDR3 is 16 residues. Between the trimmed V and J ends, which lost 0 bases and 1 base, there was a span of 11 bases. Germline values: CDR1 SGHKS, CDR2 YYEKEE (reference sequence). Study observations and caveats: In a subset of nonresponders, normalized T-cell clonal expansion was also low.

Produced via immunoSEQ multiplex PCR; TCRdb's table is partial and in-frame only. The sample carries some 50,000 clones, about 80% recorded once. The chain joins TRBV5-5 to TRBJ2-4, with TRBD1 as a possible D gene (6 bases). The sample in question was CD4+ or CD8+ T cells sorted from blood, obtained in a trial of the OX40 agonist ivuxolimab. This receptor was obtained from an adult with an advanced solid tumor such as melanoma, head and neck, liver or kidney cancer. The CDR3 coding sequence is TGTGCCAGCAGCTTGGACAGGGTAGGCGCCAAAAACATTCAGTACTTC. Amino acid sequence: CASSLDRVGAKNIQYF.